This T cell receptor (beta chain) was sequenced in a study of cytomegalovirus exposure and HLA in healthy donors. Looking at the study overall: From about 179 million T cells, an earlier analysis saw roughly 110 million unique TCR beta sequences.

V lost 8 bases to trimming and J lost 5 bases; unmatched junction nucleotides: 11. The CDR3 has 16 amino acids. Germline-derived CDR1 and CDR2 are MDHEN and SYDVKM. Use of 60 Vbeta and 13 Jbeta primers characterized the PCR. The repertoire was sequenced with immunoSEQ multiplex PCR; TCRdb's copy has only in-frame clones and lacks some. The sample lists around 200,000 clones, around 64% occurring once. The origin of this receptor is a man aged 35 to 55 in good health and CMV-seropositive. The chain joins TRBV28 to TRBJ1-5; the match to TRBD1 covers 11 bases. The sample comprised PBMCs. The CDR3 loop reads CASCLGTGGQYQPQHF. DNA of the CDR3: TGTGCCAGCTGCCTGGGGACAGGGGGACAATATCAGCCCCAGCATTTT. Together with reference TRBV28 and TRBJ1-5, the CDR3 gives the full variable domain: DVKVTQSSRYLVKRTGEKVFLECVQDMDHENMFWYRQDPGLGLRLIYFSYDVKMKEKGDIPEGYSVSREKKERFSLILESASTNQTSMYLCASCLGTGGQYQPQHFGDGTRLSIL.